This record concerns one T cell receptor beta chain sequence. Profiled with immunoSEQ multiplex PCR; TCRdb holds only in-frame clones, not every one. The data hold fewer than 150,000 clones, with roughly nine tenths observed a single time. These data are taken from a study of T cell responses to AZD1222 COVID-19 vaccine. This CDR3 region has 15 residues. V was trimmed by 2 bases and J by 3 bases, leaving 10 bases between them. The chain uses TRBV23-1 and TRBJ1-4; no firm D call. TRBV23-1 is labeled an ORF, and its function is uncertain. The material was peripheral blood, obtained on day 0 of AZD1222 vaccination. This clonotype was sampled from an adult in good health. The CDR3 region has the DNA TGCGCCAGCAGTCAAAAGGGCGCCTCTAATGAAAAACTGTTTTTT. Protein product: CASSQKGASNEKLFF.